A single sample is the source of the 26 T cell receptor beta chains below, sequenced in a study of cytomegalovirus exposure and HLA in healthy donors. The PCR had 60 Vbeta and 13 Jbeta primers. Assay: immunoSEQ multiplex PCR; the TCRdb copy retains only in-frame clones and omits some. Among fewer than 120,000 clones listed, about 90% were seen once. Sequenced: PBMCs. These receptors came from a man aged 35 to 55 in good health and CMV-seronegative.

This clone was recorded once. The V and J genes are TRBV6-5 and TRBJ2-1; 13 nucleotides align to TRBD2. This CDR3 spans 16 amino acids. Looked up from germline, CDR1 is MNHEY and CDR2 is SVGAGI. With V trimmed by 4 bases and J by 10 bases, 10 bases remained unmatched. The CDR3 spells CASSFRLAGGQGEQFF. CDR3 in DNA: TGTGCCAGCAGTTTCCGACTAGCGGGGGGCCAGGGGGAGCAGTTCTTC.

The chain links TRBV6-5 to TRBJ1-2, with D unresolved. V was trimmed by 0 bases and J by 5 bases, leaving 16 bases between them. Germline CDR1 and CDR2: MNHEY and SVGAGI. The CDR3 totals 16 residues. The CDR3 sequence: CASSYSPSVLAYGYTF. CDR3 coding DNA: TGTGCCAGCAGTTACTCCCCGTCCGTACTTGCGTATGGCTACACCTTC.

The chain has TRBV4-3 and TRBJ2-3, with a tentative D call TRBD2 (7 bases). V lost 5 bases and J 3 bases, leaving 18 bases between the germline ends. This CDR3 is built from 16 residues. In germline, CDR1 is LGHNA, CDR2 YSLEER. CDR3 DNA sequence: TGCGCCAGCAGCACCCTCCTGGGAGGGGGGACAGATACGCAGTATTTT. As protein: CASSTLLGGGTDTQYF.

The genes are TRBV11-1 and TRBJ1-1, with 11 bases that match TRBD1. From germline, CDR1 is SGHAT and CDR2 FQDESV (reference sequence). This CDR3 comprises 17 residues. Trimming cost V 2 bases and J 2 bases; bases outside gene matches: 7. For the CDR3, the DNA is TGTGCCAGCAGCTTATATGGACAGGGGGCATTTAACACTGAAGCTTTCTTT. Its protein product is CASSLYGQGAFNTEAFF.

The rearrangement uses TRBV6-5 and TRBJ2-7; possibly TRBD2 for D (5 bases). CDR3 length: 14 residues. The V gene lost 8 bases and the J gene lost 9 bases, with 23 bases spanning the gap. Germline V CDR1 and CDR2: MNHEY, SVGAGI. This CDR3 is CASQKPGAVSGQYF. The CDR3 DNA reads as TGTGCCAGCCAAAAACCCGGAGCGGTGAGTGGGCAGTACTTC.

This clone has just a few counts. The rearrangement joins TRBV6-5 to TRBJ2-1, with 7 bases lining up with TRBD2. This CDR3 has 15 residues. Germline loops: CDR1 MNHEY, CDR2 SVGAGI. V trimming: 5 bases; J trimming: 8 bases; junction bases outside the gene matches: 12. CDR3 bases: TGTGCCAGCAGTCCCCGTGGACTAGAGTACCATGAGCAGTTCTTC. Its protein is CASSPRGLEYHEQFF.

This sequence joins TRBV5-4 and TRBJ1-1; TRBD1 matches 7 bases. CDR1 is SGHNT and CDR2 is YYREEE in the germline V gene (reference sequence). CDR3 length: 15 amino acids. The junction had 7 bases not matched to a gene; V was cut back by 3 bases and J by 2 bases. The CDR3 spells CASSSPGQSNTEAFF. In DNA, the CDR3 is TGTGCCAGCAGCTCCCCGGGACAGTCAAACACTGAAGCTTTCTTT.

The gene calls are TRBV5-4 and TRBJ1-1; perhaps TRBD1 as D (5 bases). The V and J ends lost 2 bases and 0 bases respectively, with 8 bases between them. The V gene's germline CDR1 is SGHNT and CDR2 YYREEE (reference sequence). The CDR3 totals 14 residues. CDR3 sequence (DNA): TGTGCCAGCAGCTTCCCGGGGGTGAACACTGAAGCTTTCTTT. This encodes CASSFPGVNTEAFF.

This chain uses TRBV19 with TRBJ2-5; TRBD2 might be the D (6 bases). Germline CDR1 and CDR2: LNHDA and SQIVND (reference sequence). The CDR3 loop spans 15 amino acids. Trimming left V 2 bases short and J 0 bases short, with 10 bases between. The CDR3 DNA sequence: TGTGCCAGTAGTATATATTGGGGGGACCAAGAGACCCAGTACTTC. Translated, it gives CASSIYWGDQETQYF.

This rearrangement joins TRBV9 to TRBJ1-2; the D gene is possibly TRBD1 (6 bases). The CDR3 has 17 amino acids. V lost 0 bases and J lost 6, with 21 bases in between. Germline CDR1 is SGDLS and CDR2 is YYNGEE. The CDR3 sequence is CASSVENPLQGRDGYTF. In DNA form, the CDR3 reads TGTGCCAGCAGCGTAGAAAATCCTCTTCAGGGGAGGGATGGCTACACCTTC.

This chain connects TRBV4-3 to TRBJ2-1; D gene uncertain. V lost 1 base and J lost 9, with 16 bases in between. Germline values: CDR1 LGHNA, CDR2 YSLEER. This CDR3 has 15 residues. The CDR3 nucleotides are TGCGCCAGCAGCCAAGGGCGGTCCCGGATGGGTGAGCAGTTCTTC. This translates into CASSQGRSRMGEQFF.

The DNA for the CDR3 is TGTGCCAGCAGTTTAAGGCGGTATTGGACTAGCGGGGGTAAAGATACGCAGTATTTT. Protein: CASSLRRYWTSGGKDTQYF. The chain links TRBV28 to TRBJ2-3; 13 bases line up with TRBD2. This CDR3 has 19 amino acids. Trimming took 2 bases from V and 5 from J; bases not matched to a gene: 13. Germline assignment: CDR1 MDHEN and CDR2 SYDVKM.

The rearrangement links TRBV7-9 to TRBJ2-1; D uncertain. CDR3 length equals 13 residues. Germline CDR1 reads SEHNR; CDR2 reads FQNEAQ (reference sequence). Between the trimmed V and J ends, which lost 5 bases and 6 bases, there was a span of 11 bases. CDR3 in amino acids: CASSVLQLNEQFF. The CDR3 region has the DNA TGTGCCAGCAGCGTTTTACAGCTCAATGAGCAGTTCTTC.

The V gene is TRBV5-6, the J gene TRBJ2-7; D unresolved. Germline V CDR1 and CDR2: SGHDT, YYEEEE. This CDR3 is 18 amino acids long. V was trimmed by 3 bases and J by 0 bases, leaving 22 bases between them. This chain's CDR3 is CASSSADIAVIFSYEQYF. In DNA form, the CDR3 reads TGTGCCAGCAGCTCGGCCGATATTGCGGTCATCTTCTCCTACGAGCAGTACTTC.

This clone was recorded once. J is TRBJ2-2 and V is TRBV5-6; TRBD1 matches 10 bases. CDR3 length: 15 amino acids. The J segment lost 7 bases and the V segment lost 2 bases, leaving 5 bases of the junction unmatched. Germline loops: CDR1 SGHDT, CDR2 YYEEEE. CDR3 coding DNA: TGTGCCAGCAGCTTCACCGGGACAGGGGTCGGGGAGCTGTTTTTT. This translates into CASSFTGTGVGELFF.

This clone was recorded a few times. The CDR3 loop reads CASSYPGTGGSAFF. CDR3 in DNA: TGTGCCAGCAGTTACCCCGGGACAGGGGGTTCAGCTTTCTTT. The rearrangement links TRBV6-5 to TRBJ1-1; 11 bases are shared with TRBD1. The CDR3 has 14 amino acids. Losses at the gene ends were 2 bases for V and 10 bases for J; bases not matched to a gene: 6. Germline V lookup: CDR1 MNHEY, CDR2 SVGAGI.

The genes are TRBV28 and TRBJ1-5; maybe TRBD1 (6 bases). The V gene's germline CDR1 is MDHEN and CDR2 SYDVKM. V gave up 6 bases and J gave up 3 bases, with 15 bases separating them. The CDR3 length is 15 residues. CDR3 sequence (DNA): TGTGCCAGCAGAGTAGGGGGTACGGCCAATCAGCCCCAGCATTTT. This gives the protein CASRVGGTANQPQHF.

This rearrangement joins TRBV6-5 to TRBJ1-1; D might be TRBD1 (5 bases). CDR3 length: 11 amino acids. Trimming pared 6 bases from V and 11 bases from J, leaving 13 bases between. Per germline, CDR1 MNHEY and CDR2 SVGAGI. CDR3 DNA sequence: TGTGCCAGCAGGAGACAGTCGTTGGCTTTCTTT. Protein sequence: CASRRQSLAFF.

The gene calls are TRBV4-2 and TRBJ2-3, with D maybe TRBD1 (7 bases). The CDR3 runs to 16 residues. Germline V gene data show CDR1 as LGHNA and CDR2 as YNFKEQ. Trimming stripped 0 bases from V and 5 bases from J, with 15 bases between. DNA of the CDR3: TGTGCCAGCAGCCAAGACCGGACAGGCGGGGAAGATACGCAGTATTTT. Its protein is CASSQDRTGGEDTQYF.

The chain combines TRBV27 with TRBJ1-6; D not certain. The germline CDR1 and CDR2 sequences are MNHEY and SMNVEV (reference sequence). V was trimmed by 4 bases and J by 8 bases, leaving 12 bases between them. The CDR3 is made up of 14 amino acids. CDR3 in DNA: TGTGCCAGCAGTTCACCACCGAGGTATTCACCCCTCCACTTT. It codes for CASSSPPRYSPLHF.

The V call is TRBV14, the J call TRBJ2-7, with TRBD2 as a possible D gene (5 bases). This CDR3 has 16 residues. Trimming cost V 1 base and J 0 bases, with 13 bases left between them. CDR1 and CDR2 from the germline V gene are SGHDN and FVKESK. The CDR3 here is CASSQGSGGNSYEQYF. In nucleotides, the CDR3 is TGTGCCAGCAGCCAAGGTTCAGGAGGAAACTCCTACGAGCAGTACTTC.

The V call is TRBV6-1, the J call TRBJ1-6; D unclear. Trimming took off 5 bases at V and 9 bases at J, with 17 bases between the two ends. The germline V gene has CDR1 MNHNS and CDR2 SASEGT. There are 15 residues in the CDR3. CDR3 loop: CASSPSSGLGSPLHF. CDR3 DNA: TGTGCCAGCAGTCCATCGTCGGGTCTCGGTTCACCCCTCCACTTT.

The chain joins TRBV27 to TRBJ1-5; 7 bases align to TRBD1. From germline, CDR1 is MNHEY and CDR2 SMNVEV (reference sequence). V gave up 6 bases and J gave up 4 bases; unmatched junction bases: 3. CDR3 size: 13 residues. CDR3 nucleotide sequence: TGTGCCAGCAGCCCGGGACAGAATCAGCCCCAGCATTTT. It codes for CASSPGQNQPQHF.

Concerning this clone itself: At one end the junction does not follow the germline gene, possibly because of a read error. The chain combines TRBV30 with TRBJ1-2; possibly TRBD1 for D (6 bases). Germline V gene sequence: CDR1 GTSNPN, CDR2 SVGIG (reference sequence). The CDR3 runs 15 residues. The CDR3 spells CACPFDRSPNCGYTF. The CDR3 coding sequence is TGTGCCTGCCCCTTCGACAGGAGCCCCAACTGTGGCTACACCTTC.

A single count supports this clone. The chain has TRBV11-1 and TRBJ2-7; 7 bases line up with TRBD1. With V trimmed by 4 bases and J by 2 bases, 5 bases remained unmatched. The CDR3 contains 14 residues. Per the germline V gene, CDR1 is SGHAT and CDR2 is FQDESV (reference sequence). The CDR3 nucleotides are TGTGCCAGCAGCTCTACAGGGGAACCCTACGAGCAGTACTTC. Protein product: CASSSTGEPYEQYF.

This chain links TRBV4-3 with TRBJ2-1; 9 bases map to TRBD1. The germline gives CDR1 LGHNA, CDR2 YSLEER. V gave up 4 bases and J gave up 7 bases; unmatched junction bases: 8. The CDR3 length is 15 residues. The CDR3 bases are TGCGCCAGCAGCCCTGGACAGGGGTTTCCAAATGAGCAGTTCTTC. This sequence encodes CASSPGQGFPNEQFF.